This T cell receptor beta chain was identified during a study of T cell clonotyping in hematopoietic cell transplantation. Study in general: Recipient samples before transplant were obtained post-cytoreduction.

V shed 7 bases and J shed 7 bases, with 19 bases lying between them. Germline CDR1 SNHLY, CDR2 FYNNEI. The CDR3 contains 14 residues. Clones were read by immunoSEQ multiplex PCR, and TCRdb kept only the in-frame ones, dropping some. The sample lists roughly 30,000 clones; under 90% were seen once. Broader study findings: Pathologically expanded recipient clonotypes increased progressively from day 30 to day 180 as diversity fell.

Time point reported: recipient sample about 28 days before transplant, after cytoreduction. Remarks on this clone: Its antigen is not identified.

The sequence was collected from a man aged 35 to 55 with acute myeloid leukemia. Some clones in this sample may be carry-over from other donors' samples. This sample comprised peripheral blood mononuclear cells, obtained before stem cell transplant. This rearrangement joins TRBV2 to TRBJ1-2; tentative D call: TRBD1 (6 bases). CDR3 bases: TGTGCCAGCAAGGGGGATGGACTCACGCGTGGCTACACCTTC. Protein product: CASKGDGLTRGYTF.